The rows below give T cell receptor beta chains drawn from one sample of a study of beta chain features in type 1 diabetes. Clones were read by immunoSEQ multiplex PCR, and TCRdb kept only the in-frame ones, dropping some. The data contain about 660,000 clones, around an eighth of them singletons. What was sequenced was naive CD4+ T cells from blood. Receptors originate from a man aged 18-30 years with type 1 diabetes. CDR3s include the opening cysteine and the closing phenylalanine or tryptophan. Each record gives: clone size, V gene, J gene, D gene, CDR3 DNA, CDR3 protein. D genes are given only for firm matches. Clone size is shown for a subset of rows, as once, few, many or a class of expanded clone.

clone_size: -; v_call: TRBV30; j_call: TRBJ2-2; d_call: -; cdr3_nt: TGTGCCTGGATGGAACAGACGAACACCGGGGAGCTGTTTTTT; cdr3_aa: CAWMEQTNTGELFF
clone_size: -; v_call: TRBV28; j_call: TRBJ2-1; d_call: TRBD1; cdr3_nt: TGTGCCAGCAGTCCTCATGGGGGGACAGGGAGCTCCTACAATGAGCAGTTCTTC; cdr3_aa: CASSPHGGTGSSYNEQFF
clone_size: -; v_call: TRBV28; j_call: TRBJ1-2; d_call: TRBD1; cdr3_nt: TGTGCCAGCAGGGGACAGGGGGGTTGGGACTATGGCTACACCTTC; cdr3_aa: CASRGQGGWDYGYTF
clone_size: few; v_call: TRBV9; j_call: TRBJ1-4; d_call: -; cdr3_nt: TGTGCCAGCAGCGAAACAGGGTATGAAAAACTGTTTTTT; cdr3_aa: CASSETGYEKLFF
clone_size: -; v_call: TRBV6-6; j_call: TRBJ2-7; d_call: -; cdr3_nt: TGTGCCAGCAGTCGACTGGATAACGAGCAGTACTTC; cdr3_aa: CASSRLDNEQYF
clone_size: -; v_call: TRBV7-6; j_call: TRBJ2-7; d_call: -; cdr3_nt: TGTGCCAGCAGATCCAGTGCCGAGCAGTACTTC; cdr3_aa: CASRSSAEQYF
clone_size: -; v_call: TRBV5-1; j_call: TRBJ2-2; d_call: -; cdr3_nt: TGCGCCAGCAGCTTGTACGGGACAAACACCGGGGAGCTGTTTTTT; cdr3_aa: CASSLYGTNTGELFF
clone_size: -; v_call: TRBV4-3; j_call: TRBJ1-5; d_call: -; cdr3_nt: TGCGCCAGCAGCCAAGACCCCCATCAGCCCCAGCATTTT; cdr3_aa: CASSQDPHQPQHF
clone_size: few; v_call: TRBV19; j_call: TRBJ1-2; d_call: -; cdr3_nt: TGTGCCAGTAGACCCCCGAACGACTATGGCTACACCTTC; cdr3_aa: CASRPPNDYGYTF
clone_size: -; v_call: TRBV30; j_call: TRBJ1-5; d_call: -; cdr3_nt: TGTGCCTGCTCTCCCCGGGGGAATCAGCCCCAGCATTTT; cdr3_aa: CACSPRGNQPQHF
clone_size: -; v_call: TRBV6-5; j_call: TRBJ2-1; d_call: -; cdr3_nt: TGTGCCAGCAGTTCCCGACCAGGGGACAATGAGCAGTTCTTC; cdr3_aa: CASSSRPGDNEQFF
clone_size: few; v_call: TRBV7-9; j_call: TRBJ2-1; d_call: TRBD2; cdr3_nt: TGTGCCAGCAGCTGGGCTAGCGGATACAATGAGCAGTTCTTC; cdr3_aa: CASSWASGYNEQFF
clone_size: -; v_call: TRBV7-9; j_call: TRBJ2-5; d_call: TRBD1; cdr3_nt: TGTGCCAGCAGCCCAGGACAGGGGTTTGGAGAGACCCAGTACTTC; cdr3_aa: CASSPGQGFGETQYF
clone_size: -; v_call: TRBV5-1; j_call: TRBJ2-7; d_call: TRBD1; cdr3_nt: TGCGCCAGCAGTTTCGGGACAGGTGAGCAGTACTTC; cdr3_aa: CASSFGTGEQYF
clone_size: -; v_call: TRBV7-2; j_call: TRBJ2-5; d_call: -; cdr3_nt: TGTGCCAGCAGCTTAGTAGGAGGCCAAGAGACCCAGTACTTC; cdr3_aa: CASSLVGGQETQYF
clone_size: -; v_call: TRBV5-6; j_call: TRBJ1-6; d_call: -; cdr3_nt: TGTGCCAGCAGCCCCACCACAGGTTCACCCCTCCACTTT; cdr3_aa: CASSPTTGSPLHF
clone_size: few; v_call: TRBV7-2; j_call: TRBJ2-5; d_call: -; cdr3_nt: TGTGCCAGCAGCCCTTACCAGGGGGGCGGAGAGACCCAGTACTTC; cdr3_aa: CASSPYQGGGETQYF
clone_size: -; v_call: TRBV18; j_call: TRBJ2-7; d_call: -; cdr3_nt: TGTGCCAGCTCACCTCAGGGGGGCGAGCAGTACTTC; cdr3_aa: CASSPQGGEQYF
clone_size: few; v_call: TRBV7-9; j_call: TRBJ1-1; d_call: TRBD1; cdr3_nt: TGTGCCAGCAGTGCCCTCTTTAACAGGGGGCGTCTGAACACTGAAGCTTTCTTT; cdr3_aa: CASSALFNRGRLNTEAFF
clone_size: -; v_call: TRBV4-1; j_call: TRBJ2-1; d_call: TRBD2; cdr3_nt: TGCGCCAGCAGCCAAGATCGGGGGACTAGAGGGCGGGATGAGCAGTTCTTC; cdr3_aa: CASSQDRGTRGRDEQFF
clone_size: -; v_call: TRBV6-5; j_call: TRBJ1-2; d_call: -; cdr3_nt: TGTGCCAGCAGGGGGAGAGACACGGGCTATGGCTACACCTTC; cdr3_aa: CASRGRDTGYGYTF
clone_size: -; v_call: TRBV6-1; j_call: TRBJ2-6; d_call: -; cdr3_nt: TGTGCCAGCAGTGTCGGGGTAAGCTCTGGGGCCAACGTCCTGACTTTC; cdr3_aa: CASSVGVSSGANVLTF
clone_size: few; v_call: TRBV6-5; j_call: TRBJ1-6; d_call: -; cdr3_nt: TGTGCCAGCAGTTACTCGCGGGGAAGGGGTACACCCCTCCACTTT; cdr3_aa: CASSYSRGRGTPLHF
clone_size: -; v_call: TRBV30; j_call: TRBJ1-5; d_call: -; cdr3_nt: TGTGCCTGGAAAGGGTCGGGACAGCCCCAGCATTTT; cdr3_aa: CAWKGSGQPQHF
clone_size: few; v_call: TRBV28; j_call: TRBJ2-2; d_call: -; cdr3_nt: TGTGCCAGCAACCAGGGTCAGACCGGGGAGCTGTTTTTT; cdr3_aa: CASNQGQTGELFF
clone_size: few; v_call: TRBV2; j_call: TRBJ1-5; d_call: TRBD1; cdr3_nt: TGTGCCAGCAAGGGTTCGTACAGGGGGCAGAGGCAGCCCCAGCATTTT; cdr3_aa: CASKGSYRGQRQPQHF
clone_size: -; v_call: TRBV30; j_call: TRBJ2-1; d_call: -; cdr3_nt: TGTGCCTGGAGTCGAGGGGGAGCTTTGGATGAGCAGTTCTTC; cdr3_aa: CAWSRGGALDEQFF
clone_size: -; v_call: TRBV14; j_call: TRBJ1-1; d_call: TRBD1; cdr3_nt: TGTGCCAGCAGCCTATACAGGGGCTCGGGAGCTTTCTTT; cdr3_aa: CASSLYRGSGAFF
clone_size: -; v_call: TRBV7-6; j_call: TRBJ2-7; d_call: -; cdr3_nt: TGTGCCAGCAGCTCTTATGGAGAGCAGTACTTC; cdr3_aa: CASSSYGEQYF
clone_size: few; v_call: TRBV18; j_call: TRBJ1-4; d_call: TRBD1; cdr3_nt: TGTGCCAGCTCACTATGGGACAGGGCAGAGGAAAAACTGTTTTTT; cdr3_aa: CASSLWDRAEEKLFF
clone_size: -; v_call: TRBV11-2; j_call: TRBJ2-5; d_call: TRBD1; cdr3_nt: TGTGCCAGCAGTGCTGGACAGGTCGTCGGGACCCAGTACTTC; cdr3_aa: CASSAGQVVGTQYF
clone_size: few; v_call: TRBV21-1; j_call: TRBJ2-7; d_call: -; cdr3_nt: TGTGCCAGCAGCCCCAACCTGGCTAGCGGTATGAGTCTGTACGAGCAGTACTTC; cdr3_aa: CASSPNLASGMSLYEQYF
clone_size: -; v_call: TRBV29-1; j_call: TRBJ1-2; d_call: -; cdr3_nt: TGCAGCGTAGACGACCCCGACGGTGGCTATGGCTACACCTTC; cdr3_aa: CSVDDPDGGYGYTF
clone_size: -; v_call: TRBV5-1; j_call: TRBJ2-5; d_call: -; cdr3_nt: TGCGCCAGCAGCTTTGCAGGGGATCGGGAGACCCAGTACTTC; cdr3_aa: CASSFAGDRETQYF
clone_size: few; v_call: TRBV6-5; j_call: TRBJ2-1; d_call: -; cdr3_nt: TGTGCCAGCAGTTACTCGTATGGCAATGAGCAGTTCTTC; cdr3_aa: CASSYSYGNEQFF
clone_size: -; v_call: TRBV12-5; j_call: TRBJ2-3; d_call: -; cdr3_nt: TGTGCTAGTGGTTTGGCGCCGGGTACGCAGTATTTT; cdr3_aa: CASGLAPGTQYF
clone_size: -; v_call: TRBV6-1; j_call: TRBJ2-7; d_call: TRBD2; cdr3_nt: TGTGCCAGCAGTGAAGGAACTAGCGGCTACGAGCAGTACTTC; cdr3_aa: CASSEGTSGYEQYF
clone_size: few; v_call: TRBV5-1; j_call: TRBJ1-1; d_call: -; cdr3_nt: TGCGCCAGCAGCGCGACGGGAAGATGGGGCGACACTGAAGCTTTCTTT; cdr3_aa: CASSATGRWGDTEAFF
clone_size: -; v_call: TRBV7-2; j_call: TRBJ2-3; d_call: TRBD2; cdr3_nt: TGTGCCAGCATCCCCCAACTAGCGGGGGGGTTGGATACGCAGTATTTT; cdr3_aa: CASIPQLAGGLDTQYF
clone_size: -; v_call: TRBV7-2; j_call: TRBJ1-6; d_call: -; cdr3_nt: TGTGCCAGCAGCTCCCGAGCGATCGGATTAAATTCACCCCTCCACTTT; cdr3_aa: CASSSRAIGLNSPLHF
clone_size: few; v_call: TRBV6-6; j_call: TRBJ1-5; d_call: TRBD1; cdr3_nt: TGTGCCAGCAGGGGACAGGGGACCCGTCAGCCCCAGCATTTT; cdr3_aa: CASRGQGTRQPQHF
clone_size: -; v_call: TRBV6-5; j_call: TRBJ1-4; d_call: TRBD1; cdr3_nt: TGTGCCAGCGGACAGGCGGTTACTAATGAAAAACTGTTTTTT; cdr3_aa: CASGQAVTNEKLFF
clone_size: -; v_call: TRBV19; j_call: TRBJ1-1; d_call: TRBD1; cdr3_nt: TGTGCCAGTACCCCGACAGGGACAGGCACTGAAGCTTTCTTT; cdr3_aa: CASTPTGTGTEAFF
clone_size: -; v_call: TRBV5-4; j_call: TRBJ1-5; d_call: -; cdr3_nt: TGTGCCAGCAGCTCTGACAGGAGTCAGCCCCAGCATTTT; cdr3_aa: CASSSDRSQPQHF
clone_size: -; v_call: TRBV10-3; j_call: TRBJ1-1; d_call: -; cdr3_nt: TGTGCCATCAGTGAGTCCCTGAGGGGCAGGGATGGAACTGAAGCTTTCTTT; cdr3_aa: CAISESLRGRDGTEAFF
clone_size: few; v_call: TRBV25-1; j_call: TRBJ1-1; d_call: -; cdr3_nt: TGTGCCAGCAGTGATCGGGGCCTTCTTAACACTGAAGCTTTCTTT; cdr3_aa: CASSDRGLLNTEAFF
clone_size: few; v_call: TRBV6-5; j_call: TRBJ1-2; d_call: -; cdr3_nt: TGTGCCAGCGTCTCACCGACTAACTATGGCTACACCTTC; cdr3_aa: CASVSPTNYGYTF
clone_size: -; v_call: TRBV9; j_call: TRBJ1-1; d_call: -; cdr3_nt: TGTGCCAGCAGCCCCAGGGACCACTTGGGAGCTTTCTTT; cdr3_aa: CASSPRDHLGAFF
clone_size: -; v_call: TRBV30; j_call: TRBJ2-5; d_call: -; cdr3_nt: TGTGCCTGGAGTGTAGGTTATCAAGAGACCCAGTACTTC; cdr3_aa: CAWSVGYQETQYF
clone_size: -; v_call: TRBV30; j_call: TRBJ1-5; d_call: -; cdr3_nt: TGTGCCTGGCTTACAGGGAATGAGCCCCAGCATTTT; cdr3_aa: CAWLTGNEPQHF
clone_size: -; v_call: TRBV6-5; j_call: TRBJ1-1; d_call: TRBD1; cdr3_nt: TGTGCCACAGGGGGTAGGACTGAAGCTTTCTTT; cdr3_aa: CATGGRTEAFF
clone_size: few; v_call: TRBV7-6; j_call: TRBJ1-6; d_call: TRBD1; cdr3_nt: TGTGCCAGCAGCGCCCAGGGGGGTACTTCACCCCTCCACTTT; cdr3_aa: CASSAQGGTSPLHF
clone_size: few; v_call: TRBV13; j_call: TRBJ1-2; d_call: -; cdr3_nt: TGTGCCAGCAGTCCCAGCCATCTCTATGGCTACACCTTC; cdr3_aa: CASSPSHLYGYTF